This T cell receptor (beta chain) is from a study of cytomegalovirus exposure and HLA in healthy donors. Study conclusions and caveats: Serostatus for CMV was the only available immune exposure information. TCR beta chains numbering under 200 were designated cytomegalovirus-associated. A missense DCLRE1C variant was associated with V- and J-gene trimming of TCR beta chains in a later analysis, and an independent cohort replicated the association.

Details on this clone: Its target is not known.

With 60 Vbeta and 13 Jbeta primers, the PCR was carried out. The repertoire was sequenced with immunoSEQ multiplex PCR; TCRdb's copy has only in-frame clones and lacks some. This table has approximately 110,000 clones, 83% appearing once. This TCR came from a man younger than 30 in good health and CMV-seronegative. The sequenced material came from PBMCs.

The chain's CDR3 is CASSFSGMSYEQYF. The CDR3, as DNA: TGTGCCAGCAGTTTTTCGGGGATGTCCTACGAGCAGTACTTC. The chain has TRBV27 and TRBJ2-7; D possibly corresponds to TRBD2 (5 bases). The germline V gene encodes CDR1 MNHEY and CDR2 SMNVEV (reference sequence). The CDR3 totals 14 residues. Trimming shortened V by 3 bases and J by 1 base, and 10 bases separated the two germline ends.